In this sample, the clone carrying this TCR beta chain turned up many times. The source of the sample is a study of T cells in Graves' hyperthyroidism and ophthalmopathy. From RNA transcripts, TCR beta CDR3 regions were amplified. First-round RT-PCR targeting the TCR CDR3 was performed with the HTBI primer set. Using its own MiXCR run on the multiplex PCR reads, TCRdb lists one record per CDR3 protein. Here the sample spans roughly 500,000 distinct CDR3 sequences, about 43% being singletons. Germline V gene data show CDR1 as SEHNR and CDR2 as FQNEAQ (reference sequence). The CDR3 sequence is 14 residues long. V gave up 3 bases and J gave up 3 bases, with 11 bases separating them.

The chain combines TRBV7-9 with TRBJ2-5; D unclear. The source material was peripheral blood or thyroid tissue (not recorded which). This clonotype was obtained from an adult woman with Graves' disease, either hyperthyroidism or ophthalmopathy (not recorded which). The chain's CDR3 is CASSLTRVEETQYF. The CDR3 bases are TGTGCCAGCAGCTTGACAAGGGTTGAAGAGACCCAGTACTTC.